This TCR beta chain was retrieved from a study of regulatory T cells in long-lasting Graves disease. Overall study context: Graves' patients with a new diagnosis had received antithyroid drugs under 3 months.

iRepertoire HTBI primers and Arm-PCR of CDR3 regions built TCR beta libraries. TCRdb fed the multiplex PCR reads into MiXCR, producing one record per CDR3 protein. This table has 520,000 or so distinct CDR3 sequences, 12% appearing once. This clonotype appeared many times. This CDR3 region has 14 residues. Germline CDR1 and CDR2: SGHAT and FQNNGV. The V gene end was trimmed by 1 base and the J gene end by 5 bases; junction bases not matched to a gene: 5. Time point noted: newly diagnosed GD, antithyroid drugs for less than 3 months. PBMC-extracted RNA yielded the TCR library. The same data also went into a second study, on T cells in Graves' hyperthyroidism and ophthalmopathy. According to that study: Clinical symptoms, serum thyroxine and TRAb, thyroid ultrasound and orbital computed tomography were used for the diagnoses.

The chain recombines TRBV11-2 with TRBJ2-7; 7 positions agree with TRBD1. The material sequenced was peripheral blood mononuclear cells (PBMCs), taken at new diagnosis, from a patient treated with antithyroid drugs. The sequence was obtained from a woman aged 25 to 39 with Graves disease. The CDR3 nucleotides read TGTGCCAGCAGCTTAGCGGGACAGATAGACGAGCAGTACTTC. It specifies CASSLAGQIDEQYF.